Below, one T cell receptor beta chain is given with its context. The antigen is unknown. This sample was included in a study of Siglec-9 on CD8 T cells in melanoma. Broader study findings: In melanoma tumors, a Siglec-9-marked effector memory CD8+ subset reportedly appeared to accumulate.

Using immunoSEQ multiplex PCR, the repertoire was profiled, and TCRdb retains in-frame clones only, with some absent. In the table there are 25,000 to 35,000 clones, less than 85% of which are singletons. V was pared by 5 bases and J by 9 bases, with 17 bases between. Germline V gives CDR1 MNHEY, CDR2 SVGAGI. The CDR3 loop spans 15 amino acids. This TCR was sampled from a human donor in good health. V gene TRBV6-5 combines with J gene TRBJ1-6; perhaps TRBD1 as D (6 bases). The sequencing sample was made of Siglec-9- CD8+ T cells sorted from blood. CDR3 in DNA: TGTGCCAGCAGTCCCCACTGGGGGGCCAGTTCACCCCTCCACTTT. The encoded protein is CASSPHWGASSPLHF.